The rows below give T cell receptor beta chains drawn from one sample of a study of cytomegalovirus exposure and HLA in healthy donors. Assay: immunoSEQ multiplex PCR; the TCRdb copy retains only in-frame clones and omits some. Seen here are over 50,000 clones, approximately 72% observed once, and the top ten hold roughly 51%. The sequencing input was PBMCs. These receptors came from a man aged 50-60 years in good health and CMV-seropositive. Each CDR3 is given with its conserved first and last residue. Each record gives: clone size, J gene, V gene, D gene, CDR3 protein, CDR3 DNA. A D gene is named only where the DNA matches it firmly. Rows may omit the clone size; those that give it use once, few, many or a size class.

.	TRBJ1-2	TRBV5-6	TRBD1	CASSLGQGVRYGYTF	TGTGCCAGCAGCTTAGGACAGGGAGTCCGCTATGGCTACACCTTC
.	TRBJ2-7	TRBV7-8	.	CASSPGTQAYEQYF	TGTGCCAGCAGTCCCGGGACACAAGCCTACGAGCAGTACTTC
.	TRBJ2-1	TRBV9	TRBD1	CASSDLGTGVGEQFF	TGTGCCAGCAGCGATCTTGGGACAGGGGTCGGTGAGCAGTTCTTC
.	TRBJ2-7	TRBV6-6	TRBD2	CASSPGGSLYEQYF	TGTGCCAGCAGCCCGGGGGGGTCCCTCTACGAGCAGTACTTC
.	TRBJ2-7	TRBV6-6	TRBD2	CASSLTSGSYEQYF	TGTGCCAGCAGTTTGACTAGCGGTTCCTACGAGCAGTACTTC
.	TRBJ1-1	TRBV13	TRBD1	CASSLAPGTGFNTEAFF	TGTGCCAGCAGCTTAGCCCCCGGGACAGGGTTCAACACTGAAGCTTTCTTT
.	TRBJ1-1	TRBV7-3	.	CASSLSPGNTEAFF	TGTGCCAGCAGCTTAAGTCCCGGGAACACTGAAGCTTTCTTT
.	TRBJ2-7	TRBV7-2	TRBD2	CASRGTSGNKGQYF	TGTGCCAGCAGGGGGACTAGCGGAAATAAGGGGCAGTACTTC
few	TRBJ2-1	TRBV5-4	.	CASSLAEQGNEQFF	TGTGCCAGCAGCTTGGCCGAGCAGGGCAATGAGCAGTTCTTC
.	TRBJ2-5	TRBV28	.	CASSPEVGIRETQYF	TGTGCCAGCAGCCCGGAGGTTGGGATTCGAGAGACCCAGTACTTC
.	TRBJ1-1	TRBV29-1	.	CSVSGSGTTEAFF	TGCAGCGTCTCCGGGTCTGGCACGACTGAAGCTTTCTTT
few	TRBJ1-5	TRBV19	.	CASSILDRNQPQHF	TGTGCCAGTAGTATCCTAGACCGGAATCAGCCCCAGCATTTT
many	TRBJ2-1	TRBV4-3	.	CASRQDMIVLISNEQFF	TGCGCCAGCAGACAAGATATGATCGTACTCATATCCAATGAGCAGTTCTTC
.	TRBJ2-7	TRBV6-6	.	CASSSTRGGWQYF	TGTGCCAGCAGTTCAACGAGGGGGGGCTGGCAGTACTTC
.	TRBJ2-7	TRBV29-1	.	CSVQPVQGSEQYF	TGCAGCGTCCAACCAGTCCAGGGTAGCGAGCAGTACTTC
.	TRBJ1-2	TRBV4-2	.	CASSLGLEVNYGYTF	TGTGCCAGCAGCTTGGGCCTGGAGGTGAACTATGGCTACACCTTC
.	TRBJ2-4	TRBV2	.	CASSGSLLSKNIQYF	TGTGCCAGCAGTGGAAGTTTACTCTCGAAAAACATTCAGTACTTC
.	TRBJ2-1	TRBV7-9	TRBD2	CSSSKTSDSYNEQFF	TGTTCCAGCAGCAAAACTAGCGACTCCTACAATGAGCAGTTCTTC
.	TRBJ2-7	TRBV11-2	.	CASSSSSYEQYF	TGTGCCAGCTCTAGCAGCTCCTACGAGCAGTACTTC
.	TRBJ2-7	TRBV5-1	.	CASSALWGGTDEQYF	TGCGCCAGCAGCGCCCTCTGGGGGGGCACGGACGAGCAGTACTTC
once	TRBJ1-6	TRBV11-2	TRBD1	CASSHLDRGYNSPLHF	TGTGCCAGCAGCCACCTCGACAGGGGGTATAATTCACCCCTCCACTTT
.	TRBJ2-5	TRBV13	TRBD2	CASSSTTSGRVRGTQYF	TGTGCCAGCAGCTCGACGACTAGCGGGAGGGTCAGAGGGACCCAGTACTTC
few	TRBJ2-3	TRBV11-2	TRBD1	CASSPQGATQYF	TGTGCCAGCAGCCCACAGGGGGCTACGCAGTATTTT
few	TRBJ2-7	TRBV2	.	CASNRDLYEQYF	TGTGCCAGCAACAGGGATCTCTACGAGCAGTACTTC
.	TRBJ2-3	TRBV7-2	TRBD2	CASSRSGGPSTDTQYF	TGTGCCAGCAGCCGTAGCGGGGGACCTAGCACAGATACGCAGTATTTT
.	TRBJ2-7	TRBV5-4	TRBD1	CASSVLQPGQTYEQYF	TGTGCCAGCAGCGTTTTACAGCCGGGACAGACCTACGAGCAGTACTTC
.	TRBJ2-5	TRBV15	TRBD1	CATSRETGGSRETQYF	TGTGCCACCAGCAGAGAAACAGGGGGCAGTCGGGAGACCCAGTACTTC
.	TRBJ2-1	TRBV11-3	.	CASSLGPRSNNEQFF	TGTGCCAGCAGCTTAGGGCCACGAAGTAACAATGAGCAGTTCTTC
once	TRBJ2-5	TRBV18	TRBD1	CASSQTRTGGTETQYF	TGTGCCAGCTCACAGACCCGGACAGGGGGCACGGAGACCCAGTACTTC
once	TRBJ2-1	TRBV4-3	.	CASSQPMIVIIYNEQFF	TGCGCCAGTAGCCAACCTATGATAGTAATCATCTACAATGAGCAGTTCTTC